The text below deals with one T cell receptor beta chain. Authors' processing steps: Estimated nucleated cell counts came from reference gene primer amplification. Assay: immunoSEQ multiplex PCR; the TCRdb copy retains only in-frame clones and omits some. D and trimming were read from the DNA, whereas the V and J calls and clone size are those reported in that table. The sample includes about 52,000 clones, 70% to 90% seen only once; the top ten take roughly 15%. The CDR3 is made up of 14 amino acids. Deletions cut 5 bases from V and 4 bases from J, with 14 bases between. Germline CDR1 MNHEY, CDR2 SVGAGI. The data originate from a study of blood T cell repertoires in COVID-19. Overall study: Acute and convalescent COVID-19 samples came from the United States, Italy and Spain. Sources were T cells, B-cell-depleted T cells, or PBMCs; the material itself was cDNA or gDNA.

The TCR sequence derives from an older man with acute or convalescent COVID-19. The sample comprised peripheral blood. The chain recombines TRBV6-5 with TRBJ1-1; the D gene is possibly TRBD1 (5 bases). CDR3 sequence reads: CASSRGALGTEAFF. Here the CDR3 DNA reads TGTGCCAGCAGTCGCGGGGCGTTGGGCACTGAAGCTTTCTTT.